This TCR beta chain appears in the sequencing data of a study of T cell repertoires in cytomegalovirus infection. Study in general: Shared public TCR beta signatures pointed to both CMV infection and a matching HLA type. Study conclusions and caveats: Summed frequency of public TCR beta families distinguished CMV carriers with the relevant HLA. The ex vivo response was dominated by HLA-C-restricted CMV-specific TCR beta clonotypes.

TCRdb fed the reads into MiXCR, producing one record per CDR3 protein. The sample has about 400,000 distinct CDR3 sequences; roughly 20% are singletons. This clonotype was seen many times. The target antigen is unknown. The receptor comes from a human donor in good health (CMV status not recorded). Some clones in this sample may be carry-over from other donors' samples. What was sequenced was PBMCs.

The CDR3 coding sequence is TGCAGTGCCCCGGACTGGAGCAATGGCGAGCAGTACTTC. Its translation: CSAPDWSNGEQYF. The chain has TRBV20-1 and TRBJ2-7; D is perhaps TRBD2 (5 bases). In germline, CDR1 is DFQATT, CDR2 SNEGSKA (reference sequence). Trimming took off 6 bases at V and 6 bases at J, with 18 bases between the two ends. CDR3 length: 13 residues.